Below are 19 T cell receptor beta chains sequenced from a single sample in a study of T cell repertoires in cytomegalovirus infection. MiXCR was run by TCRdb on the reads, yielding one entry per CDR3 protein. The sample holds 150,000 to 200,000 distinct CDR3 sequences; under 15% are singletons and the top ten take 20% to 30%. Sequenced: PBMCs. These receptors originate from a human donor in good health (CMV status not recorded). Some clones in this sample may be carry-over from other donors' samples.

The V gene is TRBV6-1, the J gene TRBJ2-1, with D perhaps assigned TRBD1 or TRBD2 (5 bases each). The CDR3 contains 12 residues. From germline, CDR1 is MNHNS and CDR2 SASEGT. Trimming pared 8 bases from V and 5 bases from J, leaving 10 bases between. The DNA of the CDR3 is TGTGCCAGCCCCGGGGACGACAATGAGCAGTTCTTC. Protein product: CASPGDDNEQFF.

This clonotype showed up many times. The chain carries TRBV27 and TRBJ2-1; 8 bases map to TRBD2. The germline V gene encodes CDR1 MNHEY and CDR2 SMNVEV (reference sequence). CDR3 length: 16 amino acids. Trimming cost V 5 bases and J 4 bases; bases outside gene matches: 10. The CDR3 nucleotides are TGTGCCAGCAGTCTCTCAATAGCGGGAAATTACAATGAGCAGTTCTTC. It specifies CASSLSIAGNYNEQFF.

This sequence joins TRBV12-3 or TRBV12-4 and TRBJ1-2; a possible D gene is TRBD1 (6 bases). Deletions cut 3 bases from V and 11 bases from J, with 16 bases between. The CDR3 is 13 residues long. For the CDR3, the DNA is TGTGCCAGCAGTTTCGGGGGCGACAGTCGTTACACCTTC. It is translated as CASSFGGDSRYTF.

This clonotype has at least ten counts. CDR3 protein: CASSIDRYGETQYF. For the CDR3, the DNA is TGTGCCAGCAGCATCGACAGATATGGGGAGACCCAGTACTTC. This sequence joins TRBV7-8 and TRBJ2-5, with D possibly being TRBD1 (5 bases). The CDR3 is 14 residues long. Germline lookup yields CDR1 SGHVS and CDR2 FQNEAQ. Trimming took off 5 bases at V and 5 bases at J, with 15 bases between the two ends.

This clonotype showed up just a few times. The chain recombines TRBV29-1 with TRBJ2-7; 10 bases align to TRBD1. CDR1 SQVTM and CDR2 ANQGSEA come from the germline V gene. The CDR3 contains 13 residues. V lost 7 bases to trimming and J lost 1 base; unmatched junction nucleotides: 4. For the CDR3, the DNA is TGCAGCGCCCGGACAGGGGGTTCCTACGAGCAGTACTTC. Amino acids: CSARTGGSYEQYF.

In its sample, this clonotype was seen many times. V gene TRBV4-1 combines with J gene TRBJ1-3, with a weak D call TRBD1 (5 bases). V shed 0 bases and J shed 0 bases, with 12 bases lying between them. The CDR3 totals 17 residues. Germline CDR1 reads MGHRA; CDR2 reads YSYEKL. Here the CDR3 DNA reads TGCGCCAGCAGCCAAGACTCCAGGGCCTTCTCTGGAAACACCATATATTTT. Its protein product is CASSQDSRAFSGNTIYF.

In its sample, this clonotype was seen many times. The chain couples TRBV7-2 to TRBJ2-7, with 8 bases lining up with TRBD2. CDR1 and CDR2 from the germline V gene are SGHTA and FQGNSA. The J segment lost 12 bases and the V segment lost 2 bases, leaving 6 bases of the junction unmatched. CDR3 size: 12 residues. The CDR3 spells CASSLPGLGPYF. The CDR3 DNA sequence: TGTGCCAGCAGCTTACCGGGACTAGGGCCGTACTTC.

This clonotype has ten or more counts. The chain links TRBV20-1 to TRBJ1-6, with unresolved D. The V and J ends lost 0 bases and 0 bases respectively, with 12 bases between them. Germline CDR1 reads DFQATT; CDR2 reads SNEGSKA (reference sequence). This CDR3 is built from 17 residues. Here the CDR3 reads CSARDTGSSSYNSPLHF. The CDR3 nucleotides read TGCAGTGCTAGAGATACGGGATCGAGCTCCTATAATTCACCCCTCCACTTT.

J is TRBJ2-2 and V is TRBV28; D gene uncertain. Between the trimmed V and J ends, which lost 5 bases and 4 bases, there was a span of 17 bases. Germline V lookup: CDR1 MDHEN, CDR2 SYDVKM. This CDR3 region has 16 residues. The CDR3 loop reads CASSPQDVGTTGELFF. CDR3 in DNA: TGTGCCAGCAGTCCCCAGGACGTAGGAACCACCGGGGAGCTGTTTTTT. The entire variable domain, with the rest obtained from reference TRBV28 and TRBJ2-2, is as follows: DVKVTQSSRYLVKRTGEKVFLECVQDMDHENMFWYRQDPGLGLRLIYFSYDVKMKEKGDIPEGYSVSREKKERFSLILESASTNQTSMYLCASSPQDVGTTGELFFGEGSRLTVL.

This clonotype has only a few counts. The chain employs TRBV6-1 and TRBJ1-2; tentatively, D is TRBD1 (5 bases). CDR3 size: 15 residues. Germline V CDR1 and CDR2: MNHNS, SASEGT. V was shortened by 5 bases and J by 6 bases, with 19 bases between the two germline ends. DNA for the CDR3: TGTGCCAGCAGTTCCGCCGTGGGGGTAATGAATGGCTACACCTTC. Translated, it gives CASSSAVGVMNGYTF.

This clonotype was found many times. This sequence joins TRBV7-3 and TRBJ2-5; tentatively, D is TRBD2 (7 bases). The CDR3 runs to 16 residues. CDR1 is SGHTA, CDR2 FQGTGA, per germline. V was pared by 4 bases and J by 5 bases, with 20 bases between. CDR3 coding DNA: TGTGCCAGCAGCTCCCGCCCGGGGGGCGGACCGGAGACCCAGTACTTC. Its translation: CASSSRPGGGPETQYF.

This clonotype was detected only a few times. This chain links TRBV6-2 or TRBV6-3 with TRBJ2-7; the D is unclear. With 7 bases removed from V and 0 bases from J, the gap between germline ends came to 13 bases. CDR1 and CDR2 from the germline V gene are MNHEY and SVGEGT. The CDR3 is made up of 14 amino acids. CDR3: CASIDSRSSYEQYF. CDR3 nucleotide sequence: TGTGCCAGCATTGACTCCAGGAGCTCCTACGAGCAGTACTTC.

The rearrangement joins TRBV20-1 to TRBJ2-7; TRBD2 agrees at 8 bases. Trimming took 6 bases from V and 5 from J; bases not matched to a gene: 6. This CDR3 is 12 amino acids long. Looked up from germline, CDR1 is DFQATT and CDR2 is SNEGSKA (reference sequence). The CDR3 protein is CSAPPAGDEQYF. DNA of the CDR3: TGCAGTGCCCCTCCAGCGGGAGACGAGCAGTACTTC.

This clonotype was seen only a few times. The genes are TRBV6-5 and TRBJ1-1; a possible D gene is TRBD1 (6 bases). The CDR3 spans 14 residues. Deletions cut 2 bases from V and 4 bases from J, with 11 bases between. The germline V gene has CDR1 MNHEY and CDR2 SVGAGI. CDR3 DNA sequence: TGTGCCAGCAGTTACGGACAGCCAGGCACTGAAGCTTTCTTT. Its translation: CASSYGQPGTEAFF.

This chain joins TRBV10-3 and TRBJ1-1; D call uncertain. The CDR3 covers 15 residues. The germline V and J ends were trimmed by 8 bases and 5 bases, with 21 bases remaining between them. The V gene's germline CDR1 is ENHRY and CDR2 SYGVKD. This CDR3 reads CAISPKWVGQTEAFF. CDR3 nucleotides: TGTGCCATCTCTCCAAAATGGGTAGGGCAGACTGAAGCTTTCTTT.

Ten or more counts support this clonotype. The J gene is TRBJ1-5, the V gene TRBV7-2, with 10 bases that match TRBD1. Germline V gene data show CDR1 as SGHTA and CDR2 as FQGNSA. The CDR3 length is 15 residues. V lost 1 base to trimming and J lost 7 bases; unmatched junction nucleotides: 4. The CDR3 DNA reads TGTGCCAGCAGCTTAGGGGACAGGGGTTGGCAGCCCCAGCATTTT. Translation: CASSLGDRGWQPQHF.

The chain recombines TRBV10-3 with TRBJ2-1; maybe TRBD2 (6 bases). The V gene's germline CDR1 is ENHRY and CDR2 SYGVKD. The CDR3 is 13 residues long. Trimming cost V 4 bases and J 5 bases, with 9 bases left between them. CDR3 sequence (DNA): TGTGCCATCAGTGGGGACTTTCACAATGAGCAGTTCTTC. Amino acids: CAISGDFHNEQFF.

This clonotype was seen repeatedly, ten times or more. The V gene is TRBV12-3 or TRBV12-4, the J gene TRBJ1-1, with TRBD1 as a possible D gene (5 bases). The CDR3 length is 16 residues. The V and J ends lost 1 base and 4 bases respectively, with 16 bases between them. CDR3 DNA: TGTGCCAGCAGTTTAGTCGGGGGGGTGCGGAGCACTGAAGCTTTCTTT. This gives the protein CASSLVGGVRSTEAFF.

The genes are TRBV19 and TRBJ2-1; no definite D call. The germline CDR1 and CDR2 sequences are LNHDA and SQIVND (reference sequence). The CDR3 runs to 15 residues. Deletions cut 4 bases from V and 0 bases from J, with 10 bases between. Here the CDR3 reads CASSSGISSYNEQFF. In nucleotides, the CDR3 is TGTGCCAGTAGTAGCGGCATTAGCTCCTACAATGAGCAGTTCTTC.